Below, 19 T cell receptor beta chains from the same sample are listed, as sequenced in a study of blood T cell repertoires in COVID-19. Clones were sequenced by immunoSEQ multiplex PCR, and TCRdb holds only the in-frame ones, with some missing. The sample has fewer than 300,000 clones; around 90% are singletons. Sequencing was carried out using PBMCs or T cells enriched from blood (not recorded which). Receptors were obtained from a woman aged 40 to 50 with acute COVID-19.

Details on this clone: The germline gene is not matched at one end of the junction; a read error may be the cause. The chain links TRBV5-1 to TRBJ2-2; weak D call: TRBD2 (5 bases). Germline lookup yields CDR1 SGHRS and CDR2 YFSETQ. The length of the CDR3 is 16 residues. CDR3 in DNA: TGCGCCAGCAACTTGGAGCGGATAGCGAACACCGGGGAGCTGTTTTTT. It yields the protein CASNLERIANTGELFF.

The rearrangement joins TRBV27 to TRBJ2-7; maybe TRBD2 (5 bases). With 6 bases removed from V and 5 bases from J, the gap between germline ends came to 14 bases. This CDR3 is 13 amino acids long. Germline CDR1 is MNHEY and CDR2 is SMNVEV (reference sequence). The CDR3 loop reads CASSPRAGDEQYF. The CDR3 DNA follows: TGTGCCAGCAGCCCTAGGGCGGGCGACGAGCAGTACTTC.

The chain has TRBV18 and TRBJ2-1, with a weak D call TRBD1 (5 bases). V was trimmed by 5 bases and J by 8 bases, leaving 10 bases between them. CDR3 size: 12 residues. The V gene's germline CDR1 is KGHSH and CDR2 LQKENI. The CDR3 protein is CASSVQGDEQFF. CDR3 DNA sequence: TGTGCCAGCTCAGTCCAGGGCGATGAGCAGTTCTTC.

The chain employs TRBV7-3 and TRBJ2-3; 7 nucleotides align to TRBD1. There are 12 residues in the CDR3. CDR1 is SGHTA, CDR2 FQGTGA, per germline. V was clipped by 3 bases and J by 10 bases; unmatched bases: 4. The CDR3 nucleotides read TGTGCCAGCAGCTTCCGGGACAGTGCGCAGTATTTT. Residues: CASSFRDSAQYF.

The chain carries TRBV4-1 and TRBJ2-7, with TRBD1 matching over 8 bases. Germline V gene lookup returns CDR1 MGHRA and CDR2 YSYEKL. The CDR3 runs to 16 residues. Trimming at V came to 2 bases and at J to 2 bases, leaving 8 bases not matched to a gene. The CDR3 here is CASSQLGQGRAYEQYF. The DNA of the CDR3 is TGCGCCAGCAGCCAACTCGGACAGGGAAGGGCCTACGAGCAGTACTTC.

V is TRBV19 and J is TRBJ2-3; tentatively, D is TRBD1 (6 bases). Germline loops: CDR1 LNHDA, CDR2 SQIVND (reference sequence). Trimming left V 1 base short and J 2 bases short, with 10 bases between. The CDR3 contains 15 residues. CDR3 protein: CASSIAWGHTDTQYF. CDR3 sequence (DNA): TGTGCCAGTAGTATAGCCTGGGGGCACACAGATACGCAGTATTTT.

The chain recombines TRBV5-1 with TRBJ2-3, with 9 bases matching TRBD2. Trimming removed 6 bases from V and 2 bases from J; junction bases left unmatched: 13. Germline lookup yields CDR1 SGHRS and CDR2 YFSETQ. The CDR3 totals 17 residues. Here the CDR3 reads CASTAAGGSPYTDTQYF. In nucleotides, the CDR3 is TGCGCCAGCACCGCGGCGGGGGGGAGCCCCTACACAGATACGCAGTATTTT.

This clone was observed a single time. The chain is built from TRBV5-6 and TRBJ2-1; 9 nucleotides agree with TRBD1. V was pared by 5 bases and J by 6 bases, with 6 bases of the junction left unmatched. This CDR3 region has 14 residues. Germline-derived CDR1 and CDR2 are SGHDT and YYEEEE. CDR3 protein: CASSPGQGGNEQFF. For the CDR3, the DNA is TGTGCCAGCAGTCCGGGACAGGGAGGCAATGAGCAGTTCTTC.

The rearrangement links TRBV5-1 to TRBJ2-2, with D maybe TRBD1 (6 bases). This CDR3 is built from 14 residues. V was pared by 4 bases and J by 6 bases, with 13 bases between. Germline V lookup: CDR1 SGHRS, CDR2 YFSETQ. CDR3 sequence (DNA): TGCGCCAGCAGCCGTGACAGGTCGGCCGGGGAGCTGTTTTTT. Its translation is CASSRDRSAGELFF.

This clone is a singleton in its sample. The V gene is TRBV7-8, the J gene TRBJ2-7, with 8 positions matching TRBD2. V lost 5 bases, J lost 6 bases, and 15 bases stayed unmatched. Germline V CDR1 and CDR2: SGHVS, FQNEAQ. This CDR3 spans 16 amino acids. CDR3 bases: TGTGCCAGCAGCCCACCCGGGGGGGCGATGGGGTCCGAGCAGTACTTC. Amino acid sequence: CASSPPGGAMGSEQYF.

This chain connects TRBV27 to TRBJ2-5; D is possibly TRBD2 (6 bases). V shed 4 bases and J shed 0 bases, with 12 bases lying between them. CDR3 length: 15 amino acids. Germline V gene sequence: CDR1 MNHEY, CDR2 SMNVEV (reference sequence). CDR3 loop: CASSWDGRYQETQYF. The CDR3 coding sequence is TGTGCCAGCAGTTGGGACGGGAGATACCAAGAGACCCAGTACTTC.

This rearrangement joins TRBV19 to TRBJ2-5; D perhaps matches TRBD2 (7 bases). Trimming took off 3 bases at V and 2 bases at J, with 13 bases between the two ends. Germline V gene lookup returns CDR1 LNHDA and CDR2 SQIVND (reference sequence). The CDR3 loop spans 15 amino acids. CDR3 amino acids: CASSIQGRGQETQYF. The CDR3 bases are TGTGCCAGTAGTATCCAGGGGAGGGGTCAAGAGACCCAGTACTTC.

The rearrangement uses TRBV3-1 (or the pseudogene TRBV3-2) and TRBJ2-3, with a possible D match to TRBD2 (6 bases). Trimming removed 4 bases at V and 2 bases at J, with 10 bases between. CDR1 and CDR2 from the germline V gene are LGHDT and YNNKEL (reference sequence). The CDR3 runs to 14 residues. The CDR3 protein is CASSLGLPTDTQYF. CDR3 DNA sequence: TGTGCCAGCAGCCTGGGACTTCCCACAGATACGCAGTATTTT.

The genes are TRBV14 and TRBJ1-1; D might be TRBD1 (6 bases). Trimming pared 2 bases from V and 3 bases from J, leaving 16 bases between. The CDR3 runs to 16 residues. Germline V CDR1 and CDR2: SGHDN, FVKESK. The chain's CDR3 is CASSQLLSWGHTEAFF. The CDR3 DNA follows: TGTGCCAGCAGCCAATTATTGAGTTGGGGGCACACTGAAGCTTTCTTT. Full variable domain (missing parts from reference TRBV14 and TRBJ1-1): EAGVTQFPSHSVIEKGQTVTLRCDPISGHDNLYWYRRVMGKEIKFLLHFVKESKQDESGMPNNRFLAERTGGTYSTLKVQPAELEDSGVYFCASSQLLSWGHTEAFFGQGTRLTVV.

V is TRBV11-2 and J is TRBJ2-5, with 11 bases aligning to TRBD2. The J segment lost 6 bases and the V segment lost 3 bases, leaving 9 bases of the junction unmatched. Germline CDR1 and CDR2: SGHAT and FQNNGV. This CDR3 comprises 16 residues. CDR3 protein: CASSFLSGRAGKTQYF. The CDR3 DNA follows: TGTGCCAGCAGCTTCCTTAGCGGGAGGGCCGGGAAGACCCAGTACTTC.

V and J are TRBV3-1 (or the pseudogene TRBV3-2) and TRBJ2-1, with TRBD2 as a possible D gene (7 bases). The CDR3 is 15 amino acids. Germline CDR1 LGHDT, CDR2 YNNKEL (reference sequence). V was cut by 5 bases and J by 8 bases, with 19 bases left in between. The DNA of the CDR3 is TGTGCCAGCAGCACCAAAGGGGGGGCGCTCTATGAGCAGTTCTTC. Its translation: CASSTKGGALYEQFF.

The chain has TRBV5-5 and TRBJ1-1; D is perhaps TRBD1 (5 bases). CDR3 size: 12 residues. Deletions cut 0 bases from V and 10 bases from J, with 10 bases between. Germline lookup yields CDR1 SGHKS and CDR2 YYEKEE (reference sequence). The CDR3 nucleotides are TGTGCCAGCAGCTTGGTCAGGGAACGAGCTTTCTTT. Its translation is CASSLVRERAFF.

The chain recombines TRBV13 with TRBJ1-6; weak D call: TRBD1 (5 bases). The CDR3 contains 16 residues. The germline V and J ends were trimmed by 0 bases and 8 bases, with 14 bases remaining between them. The germline V gene encodes CDR1 PRHDT and CDR2 FYEKMQ (reference sequence). CDR3 DNA: TGTGCCAGCAGCTTAGGGGGGGGGACGTATGATTCACCCCTCCACTTT. Amino acid sequence: CASSLGGGTYDSPLHF.

V usage is TRBV11-2 and J usage is TRBJ1-6; TRBD1 matches 7 bases. This CDR3 has 17 amino acids. The junction had 13 bases not matched to a gene; V was cut back by 5 bases and J by 6 bases. CDR1 and CDR2 (germline): SGHAT, FQNNGV. The CDR3 spells CASSPMTGSGSNSPLHF. The CDR3 DNA reads as TGTGCCAGCAGCCCAATGACAGGGAGTGGTTCTAATTCACCCCTCCACTTT.